This T cell receptor (beta chain) was found in a study of T cells in Graves' hyperthyroidism and ophthalmopathy. This clonotype was observed a few times. Amplification targeted TCR beta CDR3 regions from RNA transcripts. An initial round of RT-PCR targeting the TCR CDR3 relied on the HTBI primer set. TCRdb re-analysed the multiplex PCR reads in MiXCR, keeping a single row per CDR3 protein. The top ten clones hold about 7% of a sample with hundreds of thousands of distinct CDR3 sequences, 40% to 55% of them seen once. Exclusion followed for patients with uncontrolled infection, other autoimmune disease, pregnancy or lactation. This TCR was sampled from an adult man with Graves' disease, either hyperthyroidism or ophthalmopathy (not recorded which). The sample consisted of peripheral blood or thyroid tissue (not recorded which).

The CDR3 DNA sequence: TGTGCCAGCAGTGCTAGCCTCTACCAGGGCGGCGGCTACACCTTC. Residues: CASSASLYQGGGYTF. This chain links TRBV25-1 with TRBJ1-2; tentatively, D is TRBD1 (5 bases). From germline, CDR1 is MGHDK and CDR2 SYGVNS. The germline V and J ends were trimmed by 4 bases and 8 bases, with 20 bases remaining between them. The CDR3 length is 15 residues.